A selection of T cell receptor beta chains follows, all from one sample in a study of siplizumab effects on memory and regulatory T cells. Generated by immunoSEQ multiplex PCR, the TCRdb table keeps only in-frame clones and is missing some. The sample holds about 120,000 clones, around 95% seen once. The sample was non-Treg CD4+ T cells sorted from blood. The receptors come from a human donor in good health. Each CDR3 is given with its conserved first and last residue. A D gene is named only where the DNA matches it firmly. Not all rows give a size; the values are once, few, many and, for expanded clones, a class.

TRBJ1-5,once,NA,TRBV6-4,CASSEGGGQPQHF,TGTGCCAGCAGTGAGGGGGGCGGTCAGCCCCAGCATTTT
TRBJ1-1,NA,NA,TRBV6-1,CASMWAGTEAFF,TGTGCCAGCATGTGGGCTGGGACTGAAGCTTTCTTT
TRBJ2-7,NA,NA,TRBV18,CASSLARQGEQYF,TGTGCCAGCTCACTAGCCCGCCAGGGCGAGCAGTACTTC
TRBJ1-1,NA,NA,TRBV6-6,CASSSGGRMNTEAFF,TGTGCCAGCAGTAGTGGGGGGAGGATGAACACTGAAGCTTTCTTT
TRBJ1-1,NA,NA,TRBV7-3,CASSLMERGAFF,TGTGCCAGCAGCTTAATGGAGAGGGGAGCTTTCTTT
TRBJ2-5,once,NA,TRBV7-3,CASSLVWGGGETQYF,TGTGCCAGCAGCTTAGTTTGGGGGGGCGGAGAGACCCAGTACTTC
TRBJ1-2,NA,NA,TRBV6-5,CASSMGRGRYGYTF,TGTGCCAGCTCCATGGGCAGGGGACGGTATGGCTACACCTTC
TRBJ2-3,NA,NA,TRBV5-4,CASSAYGGGHTDTQYF,TGTGCCAGCAGCGCTTATGGCGGGGGACACACAGATACGCAGTATTTT
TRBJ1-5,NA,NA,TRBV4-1,CASSQEGTGRASNQPQHF,TGCGCCAGCAGCCAAGAAGGGACCGGCAGGGCTAGCAATCAGCCCCAGCATTTT
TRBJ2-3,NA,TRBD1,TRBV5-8,CASSYPGQATDTQYF,TGTGCCAGCAGCTATCCGGGACAGGCCACAGATACGCAGTATTTT
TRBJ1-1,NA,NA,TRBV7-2,CASTREGYTEAFF,TGTGCCAGCACCCGAGAGGGTTACACTGAAGCTTTCTTT
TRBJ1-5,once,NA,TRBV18,CASSPPGGQPQHF,TGTGCCAGCTCACCACCAGGGGGTCAGCCCCAGCATTTT
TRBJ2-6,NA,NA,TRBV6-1,CASSGGPSGANVLTF,TGTGCCAGCAGTGGGGGTCCTTCTGGGGCCAACGTCCTGACTTTC
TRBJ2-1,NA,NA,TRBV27,CASSLLVRGRPTRGYNEQFF,TGTGCCAGCAGTTTATTGGTTCGGGGGAGGCCGACGAGAGGGTACAATGAGCAGTTCTTC
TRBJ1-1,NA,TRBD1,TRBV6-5,CASSDTGGAFF,TGTGCCAGCAGTGATACAGGGGGAGCTTTCTTT
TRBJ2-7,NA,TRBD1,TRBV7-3,CASSPTGATSYEQYF,TGTGCCAGCAGCCCGACAGGGGCGACGTCCTACGAGCAGTACTTC
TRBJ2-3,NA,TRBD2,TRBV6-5,CASSSTGGGIADTQYF,TGTGCCAGCAGTTCAACCGGGGGGGGTATAGCAGATACGCAGTATTTT
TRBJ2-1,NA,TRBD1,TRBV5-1,CASSLGGGQDEQFF,TGCGCCAGCAGCTTGGGAGGGGGCCAGGATGAGCAGTTCTTC
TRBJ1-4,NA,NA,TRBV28,CASSTPGTGWEKLFF,TGTGCCAGCAGCACGCCCGGAACAGGGTGGGAAAAACTGTTTTTT
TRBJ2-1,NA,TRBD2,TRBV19,CASRLAGASYNEQFF,TGTGCCAGTAGACTAGCGGGGGCCTCCTACAATGAGCAGTTCTTC
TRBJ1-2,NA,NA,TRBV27,CASSRTGTGPNYGYTF,TGTGCCAGCAGTAGAACGGGGACGGGACCTAACTATGGCTACACCTTC
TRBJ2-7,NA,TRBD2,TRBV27,CASSLSLGGGYEQYF,TGTGCCAGCAGTTTATCGTTGGGGGGGGGCTACGAGCAGTACTTC
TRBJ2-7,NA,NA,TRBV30,CAWSVQIGRGRKGYEQYF,TGTGCCTGGAGTGTACAAATAGGTCGGGGGCGCAAAGGTTACGAGCAGTACTTC
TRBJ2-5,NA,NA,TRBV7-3,CASSSYPGFGETQYF,TGTGCCAGCAGCTCATACCCGGGATTCGGAGAGACCCAGTACTTC
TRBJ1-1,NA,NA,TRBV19,CASIPPDRRTEAFF,TGTGCCAGTATCCCACCCGACAGGCGCACTGAAGCTTTCTTT
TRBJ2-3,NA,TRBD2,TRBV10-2,CASSELASGRDTQYF,TGCGCCAGCAGTGAGCTGGCTAGCGGCCGGGATACGCAGTATTTT
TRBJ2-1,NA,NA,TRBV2,CASTSYNEQFF,TGTGCCAGCACCAGTTACAATGAGCAGTTCTTC
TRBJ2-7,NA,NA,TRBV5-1,CASSFTGSSYEQYF,TGCGCCAGCAGCTTTACAGGGAGCTCCTACGAGCAGTACTTC
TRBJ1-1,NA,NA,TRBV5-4,CASSLVGGQNTEAFF,TGTGCCAGCAGCTTGGTCGGGGGCCAGAACACTGAAGCTTTCTTT
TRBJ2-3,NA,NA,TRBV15,CATSRDVNRVTTDTQYF,TGTGCCACCAGCAGAGACGTTAACAGGGTAACCACAGATACGCAGTATTTT
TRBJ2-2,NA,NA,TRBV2,CAIQGGPNTGELFF,TGTGCCATCCAGGGCGGGCCCAACACCGGGGAGCTGTTTTTT
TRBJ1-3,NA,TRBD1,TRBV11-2,CASTISGGSGNTIYF,TGTGCCAGCACTATCTCAGGGGGCTCGGGAAACACCATATATTTT
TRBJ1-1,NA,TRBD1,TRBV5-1,CASSQTRTGALNTEAFF,TGCGCCAGCAGCCAGACTCGGACAGGCGCATTAAACACTGAAGCTTTCTTT
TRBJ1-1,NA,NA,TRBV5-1,CASSLFGGDTEAFF,TGCGCCAGCAGCTTGTTTGGGGGGGACACTGAAGCTTTCTTT
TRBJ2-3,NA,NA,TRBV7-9,CASSLTQITDTQYF,TGTGCCAGCAGCCTGACACAGATCACAGATACGCAGTATTTT